Following are 7 T cell receptor beta chains from one sample sequenced in a study of T cells after yellow fever vaccination. Using its own MiXCR run on the 5' RACE reads, TCRdb lists one record per CDR3 protein. The sample has approximately 450,000 distinct CDR3 sequences, around 20% seen once. The material sequenced was PBMCs, taken before the yellow fever booster vaccination. The source is a man in his late teens or twenties who received the YFV17D yellow fever vaccine.

V is TRBV27 and J is TRBJ2-3, with a weak D call TRBD2 (6 bases). Trimming left V 7 bases short and J 6 bases short, with 11 bases between. The length of the CDR3 is 12 residues. The germline gives CDR1 MNHEY, CDR2 SMNVEV (reference sequence). CDR3 amino acids: CASKTSSDTQYF. For the CDR3, the DNA is TGTGCCAGCAAGACTAGTTCCGATACGCAGTATTTT.

V is TRBV28 and J is TRBJ2-7; D gene uncertain. Germline V CDR1 and CDR2: MDHEN, SYDVKM. V shed 6 bases and J shed 1 base, with 19 bases lying between them. The CDR3 totals 16 residues. The CDR3 DNA sequence: TGTGCCAGCAGGAGTCCCGGGTCTACCCCGTCCTACGAGCAGTACTTC. Translation: CASRSPGSTPSYEQYF.

The chain combines TRBV4-2 with TRBJ1-6, with D possibly being TRBD1 (5 bases). V was pared by 0 bases and J by 4 bases, with 19 bases between. The CDR3 has 19 amino acids. The germline CDR1 and CDR2 sequences are LGHNA and YNFKEQ. This chain's CDR3 is CASSQDRRSLREYNSPLHF. DNA for the CDR3: TGTGCCAGCAGCCAAGATCGGAGGTCCCTCAGGGAATATAATTCACCCCTCCACTTT.

This clonotype was observed a handful of times. The chain uses TRBV12-3 or TRBV12-4 and TRBJ2-2; 7 nucleotides agree with TRBD2. The V and J ends lost 3 bases and 4 bases, in that order; junction bases with no gene match: 5. This CDR3 contains 15 residues. CDR3 loop: CASSFGRASTGELFF. The CDR3, as DNA: TGTGCCAGCAGTTTTGGGAGGGCCAGCACCGGGGAGCTGTTTTTT.

The rearrangement joins TRBV20-1 to TRBJ2-5; D is perhaps TRBD2 (6 bases). Germline assignment: CDR1 DFQATT and CDR2 SNEGSKA (reference sequence). The CDR3 covers 13 residues. The V gene lost 3 bases and the J gene lost 1 base, with 9 bases spanning the gap. The CDR3 protein is CSASRGTQETQYF. The CDR3 bases are TGCAGTGCTAGCCGGGGGACCCAAGAGACCCAGTACTTC.

The chain recombines TRBV12-3 or TRBV12-4 with TRBJ1-1; D not resolved. Trimming removed 6 bases at V and 6 bases at J, with 23 bases between. The CDR3 runs to 16 residues. The CDR3 bases are TGTGCCAGCAGCCAAAGTCGGGGTCTCCCCCTTCCTGAAGCTTTCTTT. Residues: CASSQSRGLPLPEAFF.

This clonotype has just a few counts. The chain combines TRBV20-1 with TRBJ2-3; TRBD2 matches 14 bases. The V gene end was trimmed by 5 bases and the J gene end by 0 bases; junction bases not matched to a gene: 4. This CDR3 comprises 16 residues. Looked up from germline, CDR1 is DFQATT and CDR2 is SNEGSKA (reference sequence). The CDR3 protein is CSAGGTSGGSTDTQYF. The CDR3 DNA reads TGCAGTGCTGGAGGGACTAGCGGGGGTAGCACAGATACGCAGTATTTT.